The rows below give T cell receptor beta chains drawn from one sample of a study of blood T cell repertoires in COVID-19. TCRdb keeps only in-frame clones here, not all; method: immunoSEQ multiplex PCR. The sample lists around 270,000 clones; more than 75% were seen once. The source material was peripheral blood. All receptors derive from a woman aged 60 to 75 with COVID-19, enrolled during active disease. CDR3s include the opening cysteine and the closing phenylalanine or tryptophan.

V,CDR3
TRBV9,CASSVTGGGGGNTIYF
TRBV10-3,CATKPGNNEQFF
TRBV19,CATEGLRTDTQYF
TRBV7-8,CASSPRQGDGNEQFF
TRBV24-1,CATSDYGGNSYNEQFF
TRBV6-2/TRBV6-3,CASSYPGTSGSRITDTQYF
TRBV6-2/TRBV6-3,CASSPPREEEQFF
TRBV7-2,CASSLFEQGWNEQYF
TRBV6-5,CASTRTNNSPLHF
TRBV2,CATGLVGYEQYF
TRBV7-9,CASSLANYYNEQFF
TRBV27,CASSSPGTSPYNEQFF
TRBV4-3,CASSQEWIPGQSNQPQHF
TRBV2,CASSGREGYF
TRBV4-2,CASSQDLADYTGELFF
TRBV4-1,CASSLVLAGSRPHNEQFF
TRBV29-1,CSTLQGQETQYF
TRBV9,CASSVGSSGMGEQFF
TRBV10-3,CAISEGTGNSNQPQHF
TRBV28,CASRGGTALLNTF
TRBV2,CASSNSGQLSYGYTF
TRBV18,CASSQGHGNYGYTF
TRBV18,CASSPPGGISGYTF
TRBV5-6,CASSFPGHAYEQYF
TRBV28,CASSPPSPRDNQPQHF
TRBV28,CASSLFGTGLAGVGEQFF
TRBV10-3,CAISESATGTGGPGELFF
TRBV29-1,CSVAVSDTDTQYF
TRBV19,CASSPRQPIPYEQYF
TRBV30,CAWKWSGVNNEQFF
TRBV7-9,CASSSQGAWNSPLHF
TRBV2,CASRDTGGGNSPLHF
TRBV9,CASSVATSVQETQYF
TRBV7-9,CASSPTGGHGYTF
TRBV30,CAWSGVPSGANVLTF
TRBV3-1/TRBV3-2,CASSQAQGGGYTF
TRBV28,CASSLVQGAGTEAFF
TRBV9,CASSVPDGTGVTGELFF
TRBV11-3,CASSRRTGKTGELFF
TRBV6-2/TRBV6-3,CASSYPTTPRGDTDTQYF
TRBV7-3,CASSPLRWASGRAVGTGELFF
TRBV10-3,CAISVVSGTGELFF
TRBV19,CARLNLTGSGGQPQHF